This T cell receptor beta chain was sequenced for a study of T cell responses to AZD1222 COVID-19 vaccine. Study-wide context: Pooling was applied to second doses at about 4 or about 12 weeks.

TCRdb's table, derived via immunoSEQ multiplex PCR, lists solely in-frame clones and lacks some. Altogether about 56,000 clones are present, 70% to 90% being singletons, with the ten largest covering more than 13%. Study observations and caveats: Sampled repertoires all dated from after the peak T cell response. Among vaccine-associated CD4 TCRs, coverage spanned spike, with dominance at 160-218 and 743-854. Donors were largely white British and mainly female; clonal diversity was possibly underestimated.

In the case of this clone: Its specificity is unknown.

The specimen comprised peripheral blood, sampled on day 0 of AZD1222 vaccination. The TCR comes from an adult in good health.

CDR3 nucleotide sequence: TGTGCCAGCAGCACCAGGGGAGTGAGAAACACCATATATTTT. It specifies CASSTRGVRNTIYF. The chain employs TRBV9 and TRBJ1-3; D perhaps matches TRBD1 (6 bases). The CDR3 is 14 residues long. V dropped 4 bases and J dropped 5 bases, with 13 bases sitting between them. The V gene's germline CDR1 is SGDLS and CDR2 YYNGEE.